The rows below give T cell receptor beta chains drawn from one sample of a study of T cell responses to AZD1222 COVID-19 vaccine. Libraries were prepared by immunoSEQ multiplex PCR; TCRdb keeps only in-frame clonotypes and omits some of them. The table shows about 140,000 clones, with nearly 95% occurring only once. The material sequenced was peripheral blood, taken on day 0 of AZD1222 vaccination. The receptors were sampled from an adult in good health. The CDR3 runs from the conserved cysteine through the conserved F or W. The D gene is left open where the match is weak. Size is omitted from some rows. Given values are once, few, many or a class for expanded clones.

>.|.|TRBJ1-2|TRBV4-1
CASSQGLNRPSYGYTF
TGCGCCAGCAGCCAAGGACTCAATCGTCCTAGCTATGGCTACACCTTC
>.|.|TRBJ1-1|TRBV30
CAWSVVQGRTEAFF
TGTGCCTGGAGTGTAGTGCAGGGGAGGACTGAAGCTTTCTTT
>once|.|TRBJ2-5|TRBV4-1
CASTRKGGVGKETQYF
TGCGCCAGCACTAGAAAAGGGGGGGTCGGTAAAGAGACCCAGTACTTC
>.|.|TRBJ2-7|TRBV12-3/TRBV12-4
CASSFQGYEQYF
TGTGCCAGCAGTTTCCAGGGTTACGAGCAGTACTTC
>.|.|TRBJ1-1|TRBV6-4
CANYTGNTEAFF
TGTGCCAACTATACAGGGAACACTGAAGCTTTCTTT
>once|.|TRBJ1-1|TRBV6-5
CASSRGGTEAFF
TGTGCCAGCAGTAGGGGTGGCACTGAAGCTTTCTTT
>.|TRBD1|TRBJ2-1|TRBV2
CASSEMGTDNEQFF
TGTGCCAGCAGTGAAATGGGGACAGACAATGAGCAGTTCTTC
>.|.|TRBJ1-3|TRBV9
CASSVSLRNTIYF
TGTGCCAGCAGCGTATCTCTACGAAACACCATATATTTT
>.|TRBD2|TRBJ2-2|TRBV9
CASSVRPAGGLNTGELFF
TGTGCCAGCAGCGTTAGGCCAGCGGGAGGCCTCAACACCGGGGAGCTGTTTTTT
>.|TRBD1|TRBJ2-7|TRBV19
CASSNLRQGAYEQYF
TGTGCCAGTAGTAATCTTCGACAGGGGGCCTACGAGCAGTACTTC
>.|.|TRBJ1-4|TRBV5-5
CASSPWTGFEKLFF
TGTGCCAGCAGCCCGTGGACGGGCTTTGAAAAACTGTTTTTT
>.|TRBD2|TRBJ2-2|TRBV5-1
CASSWTSGITGELFF
TGCGCCAGCAGCTGGACTAGCGGGATCACCGGGGAGCTGTTTTTT
>.|.|TRBJ2-7|TRBV5-4
CASSPPPGQPYEQYF
TGTGCCAGCAGCCCGCCGCCCGGACAACCCTACGAGCAGTACTTC
>.|.|TRBJ2-7|TRBV6-5
CASSFGDGDYEQYF
TGTGCCAGCAGTTTCGGCGACGGCGACTACGAGCAGTACTTC
>.|.|TRBJ1-1|TRBV4-1
CASSQSPRGENTEAFF
TGCGCCAGCAGCCAATCACCACGGGGGGAGAACACTGAAGCTTTCTTT
>.|TRBD1|TRBJ1-1|TRBV3-1/TRBV3-2
CASSQVRAGGNTEAFF
TGTGCCAGCAGCCAAGTAAGGGCAGGGGGGAACACTGAAGCTTTCTTT
>.|TRBD1|TRBJ2-2|TRBV5-4
CASSLGDRGLAGELFF
TGTGCCAGCAGCTTGGGCGACAGGGGGCTGGCCGGGGAGCTGTTTTTT
>once|TRBD1|TRBJ1-1|TRBV7-3
CASSLDREDTEAFF
TGTGCCAGCAGCTTGGACAGGGAGGACACTGAAGCTTTCTTT
>.|.|TRBJ1-4|TRBV15
CATSRNGWQRTEKLFF
TGTGCCACCAGCAGGAACGGTTGGCAACGAACCGAAAAACTGTTTTTT
>once|TRBD1|TRBJ1-1|TRBV29-1
CSAGQGPATEAFF
TGCAGCGCCGGACAGGGACCGGCAACTGAAGCTTTCTTT
>.|.|TRBJ2-2|TRBV12-5
CASGLGHRASNTGELFF
TGTGCTAGTGGCCTGGGACATCGTGCATCAAACACCGGGGAGCTGTTTTTT
>.|TRBD1|TRBJ2-7|TRBV2
CASSPDRVNEQYF
TGTGCCAGCAGTCCGGACAGGGTCAACGAGCAGTACTTC
>.|TRBD1|TRBJ2-1|TRBV27
CASSLSYRGHNEQFF
TGTGCCAGCAGTTTATCTTACAGGGGGCACAATGAGCAGTTCTTC
>.|.|TRBJ2-7|TRBV12-5
CASGLAPDEGTYEQYF
TGTGCTAGTGGTTTGGCACCCGATGAGGGTACGTACGAGCAGTACTTC
>.|TRBD1|TRBJ2-3|TRBV18
CASSPLGTDRTQYF
TGTGCCAGCTCACCCCTGGGGACAGACAGAACGCAGTATTTT
>.|TRBD2|TRBJ2-7|TRBV18
CASSRLTSGLSYEQYF
TGTGCCAGCTCACGACTGACTAGCGGGCTCTCCTACGAGCAGTACTTC
>.|TRBD1|TRBJ2-7|TRBV11-2
CASSYGTVAYEQYF
TGTGCCAGCAGCTACGGGACAGTTGCCTACGAGCAGTACTTC
>.|TRBD1|TRBJ1-3|TRBV28
CASREDRNSGNTIYF
TGTGCCAGCAGGGAGGACAGGAACTCTGGAAACACCATATATTTT
>.|.|TRBJ1-2|TRBV24-1
CATSEGFYGYTF
TGTGCCACCAGTGAAGGATTCTATGGCTACACCTTC
>.|.|TRBJ1-6|TRBV6-1
CASSEFSARDVNSPLHF
TGTGCCAGCAGTGAATTCTCCGCCCGGGACGTAAATTCACCCCTCCACTTT
>.|TRBD1|TRBJ1-2|TRBV5-4
CASSLAGQFYTF
TGTGCCAGCAGCTTGGCGGGACAGTTCTACACCTTC
>.|.|TRBJ2-7|TRBV19
CASSIRDRAYEQYF
TGTGCCAGTAGTATTCGTGACAGAGCCTACGAGCAGTACTTC
>.|TRBD2|TRBJ2-1|TRBV3-1/TRBV3-2
CASSRTSGSYNEQFF
TGTGCCAGCAGCCGGACTAGCGGTTCCTACAATGAGCAGTTCTTC
>once|TRBD1|TRBJ2-7|TRBV5-1
CASSSAGGASYEQYF
TGCGCCAGCAGCTCGGCAGGGGGCGCCTCCTACGAGCAGTACTTC
>.|TRBD1|TRBJ2-3|TRBV11-2
CASSRTGQGFTDTQYF
TGTGCCAGCAGCCGCACGGGACAGGGTTTCACAGATACGCAGTATTTT
>.|TRBD1|TRBJ2-1|TRBV19
CASSIESPTGNNEQFF
TGTGCCAGTAGTATTGAAAGTCCGACAGGGAACAATGAGCAGTTCTTC
>.|.|TRBJ1-2|TRBV4-1
CASSQVWRDYGYTF
TGCGCCAGCAGCCAGGTTTGGAGGGACTATGGCTACACCTTC
>once|.|TRBJ2-2|TRBV18
CASSPLRSGTNTGELFF
TGTGCCAGCTCACCTCTCCGGTCCGGGACGAACACCGGGGAGCTGTTTTTT
>.|.|TRBJ1-4|TRBV6-1
CASSEGIRLQRYF
TGTGCCAGCAGTGAAGGGATTAGGTTACAGCGATATTTT
>once|.|TRBJ1-5|TRBV28
CASSFFGQISNQPQHF
TGTGCCAGCAGTTTTTTCGGACAAATTAGCAATCAGCCCCAGCATTTT
>once|.|TRBJ2-3|TRBV18
CASSPLPDTQYF
TGTGCCAGCTCCCCTCTACCAGATACGCAGTATTTT
>.|.|TRBJ2-4|TRBV9
CASSVDGVAKNIQYF
TGTGCCAGCAGCGTAGACGGGGTAGCCAAAAACATTCAGTACTTC
>.|.|TRBJ2-1|TRBV11-3
CASSLGGSDEQFF
TGTGCCAGCAGCTTAGGTGGATCCGATGAGCAGTTCTTC
>.|TRBD1|TRBJ1-1|TRBV18
CASAWTGTAMNTEAFF
TGTGCCAGTGCGTGGACAGGGACGGCCATGAACACTGAAGCTTTCTTT
>.|.|TRBJ1-1|TRBV7-9
CASSLDSESTEAFF
TGTGCCAGCAGTCTAGACTCCGAGAGTACTGAAGCTTTCTTT
>.|TRBD1|TRBJ2-7|TRBV6-5
CASSRDRTYEQYF
TGTGCCAGCAGCCGGGACAGGACCTACGAGCAGTACTTC